These 11 T cell receptor beta chains were all obtained from the same sample, sequenced in a study of T-cell reconstitution after alpha-beta-depleted transplantation in children. This sample's TCRbeta library carried unique molecular identifier barcodes. TCRdb reprocessed the PCR reads with MiXCR, giving one entry per CDR3 protein. The sample holds a few hundred thousand distinct CDR3 sequences, approximately 9.9% seen once. The input for sequencing was PBMCs from the stem cell graft donor, taken from the stem cell graft. These receptors were obtained from a human donor who donated a stem cell graft to a child with SCID.

This clonotype was seen at least ten times. The chain combines TRBV9 with TRBJ1-2; D remains ambiguous. The CDR3 consists of 16 residues. The V end was cut by 4 bases, the J end by 4 bases, with 20 bases between. Germline assignment: CDR1 SGDLS and CDR2 YYNGEE. The CDR3 here is CASSRSSGNVVYGYTF. The CDR3 DNA is TGTGCCAGCAGCCGATCGTCGGGGAACGTGGTCTATGGCTACACCTTC.

This clonotype was seen at least ten times. The chain links TRBV6-1 to TRBJ1-1; D is unresolved. The V gene's germline CDR1 is MNHNS and CDR2 SASEGT. V was cut by 6 bases and J by 1 base, with 9 bases left in between. This CDR3 region has 13 residues. CDR3 residues: CASRHQWNTEAFF. CDR3 DNA: TGTGCCAGCAGACACCAATGGAACACTGAAGCTTTCTTT.

This clonotype has ten or more counts. DNA for the CDR3: TGTGCCAGCAGTCATAGATCTTCCTACAATGAGCAGTTCTTC. Its translation: CASSHRSSYNEQFF. The genes are TRBV28 and TRBJ2-1; no clear D. V shed 5 bases and J shed 1 base, with 9 bases lying between them. From germline, CDR1 is MDHEN and CDR2 SYDVKM. The CDR3 extends over 14 amino acids.

This clonotype was found many times. The rearrangement links TRBV12-3 or TRBV12-4 to TRBJ1-1; 7 positions match TRBD1. Trimming at V came to 4 bases and at J to 4 bases, leaving 6 bases not matched to a gene. The CDR3 sequence is 14 residues long. CDR3 DNA: TGTGCCAGCAGTTCTAGGACAGGCACCACTGAAGCTTTCTTT. Translating it yields CASSSRTGTTEAFF.

This clonotype was recorded many times. Written as DNA, the CDR3 is TGCGCCAGCAGCGTCTCGGGGGCGAACACCGGGGAGCTGTTTTTT. The encoded protein is CASSVSGANTGELFF. This sequence joins TRBV5-1 and TRBJ2-2; tentatively, D is TRBD2 (6 bases). The germline V gene encodes CDR1 SGHRS and CDR2 YFSETQ. This CDR3 spans 15 amino acids. The V end was cut by 4 bases, the J end by 0 bases, with 10 bases between.

This clonotype came up many times. The V call is TRBV5-6, the J call TRBJ1-1; D is unresolved. V was clipped by 2 bases and J by 1 base, with 15 bases between them. The length of the CDR3 is 16 residues. Germline lookup yields CDR1 SGHDT and CDR2 YYEEEE. The CDR3 here is CASSFRTTDKNTEAFF. The CDR3 nucleotides are TGTGCCAGCAGCTTCAGGACTACAGACAAGAACACTGAAGCTTTCTTT.

The sample holds many counts of this clonotype. V is TRBV5-1 and J is TRBJ2-1, with 13 positions matching TRBD2. This CDR3 has 15 residues. Germline lookup yields CDR1 SGHRS and CDR2 YFSETQ. Unmatched junction bases numbered 4, after V lost 2 bases and J lost 8 bases. The CDR3 sequence: CASSLLAGGPDEQFF. The CDR3 nucleotides read TGCGCCAGCAGCTTACTAGCGGGGGGGCCTGATGAGCAGTTCTTC.

This clonotype was found many times. The CDR3 DNA is TGTGCCAGTAGGAAAATAGGAGAGAAAGAGACCCAGTACTTC. Amino acids: CASRKIGEKETQYF. The genes are TRBV19 and TRBJ2-5, with D hard to call. The V gene lost 6 bases and the J gene lost 3 bases, with 14 bases spanning the gap. From germline, CDR1 is LNHDA and CDR2 SQIVND (reference sequence). This CDR3 comprises 14 residues.

The sample holds many counts of this clonotype. CDR3 loop: CASSRAQSHETQYF. Here the CDR3 DNA reads TGTGCCAGCAGCCGGGCTCAGAGTCATGAGACCCAGTACTTC. The J gene is TRBJ2-5, the V gene TRBV3-1; D is unresolved. CDR1 is LGHDT and CDR2 is YNNKEL in the germline V gene (reference sequence). The V gene lost 4 bases and the J gene lost 5 bases, with 14 bases spanning the gap. This CDR3 contains 14 residues.

This clonotype was seen many times. V gene TRBV10-3 combines with J gene TRBJ1-1, with 8 bases lining up with TRBD1. The V and J ends lost 6 bases and 1 base, in that order; junction bases with no gene match: 7. The CDR3 has 15 residues. CDR1 is ENHRY and CDR2 is SYGVKD in the germline V gene. This CDR3 reads CAISRPGQENTEAFF. CDR3 coding DNA: TGTGCCATCAGCCGACCGGGACAGGAGAACACTGAAGCTTTCTTT.

This chain links TRBV6-2 or TRBV6-3 with TRBJ2-1; 9 bases line up with TRBD2. V lost 7 bases and J lost 6; bases outside the gene matches: 10. Germline V gives CDR1 MNHEY, CDR2 SVGEGT. This CDR3 region has 15 residues. The CDR3 bases are TGTGCCAGCACCGAGGGGCGGGGGGGAACCAATGAGCAGTTCTTC. This codes for CASTEGRGGTNEQFF.